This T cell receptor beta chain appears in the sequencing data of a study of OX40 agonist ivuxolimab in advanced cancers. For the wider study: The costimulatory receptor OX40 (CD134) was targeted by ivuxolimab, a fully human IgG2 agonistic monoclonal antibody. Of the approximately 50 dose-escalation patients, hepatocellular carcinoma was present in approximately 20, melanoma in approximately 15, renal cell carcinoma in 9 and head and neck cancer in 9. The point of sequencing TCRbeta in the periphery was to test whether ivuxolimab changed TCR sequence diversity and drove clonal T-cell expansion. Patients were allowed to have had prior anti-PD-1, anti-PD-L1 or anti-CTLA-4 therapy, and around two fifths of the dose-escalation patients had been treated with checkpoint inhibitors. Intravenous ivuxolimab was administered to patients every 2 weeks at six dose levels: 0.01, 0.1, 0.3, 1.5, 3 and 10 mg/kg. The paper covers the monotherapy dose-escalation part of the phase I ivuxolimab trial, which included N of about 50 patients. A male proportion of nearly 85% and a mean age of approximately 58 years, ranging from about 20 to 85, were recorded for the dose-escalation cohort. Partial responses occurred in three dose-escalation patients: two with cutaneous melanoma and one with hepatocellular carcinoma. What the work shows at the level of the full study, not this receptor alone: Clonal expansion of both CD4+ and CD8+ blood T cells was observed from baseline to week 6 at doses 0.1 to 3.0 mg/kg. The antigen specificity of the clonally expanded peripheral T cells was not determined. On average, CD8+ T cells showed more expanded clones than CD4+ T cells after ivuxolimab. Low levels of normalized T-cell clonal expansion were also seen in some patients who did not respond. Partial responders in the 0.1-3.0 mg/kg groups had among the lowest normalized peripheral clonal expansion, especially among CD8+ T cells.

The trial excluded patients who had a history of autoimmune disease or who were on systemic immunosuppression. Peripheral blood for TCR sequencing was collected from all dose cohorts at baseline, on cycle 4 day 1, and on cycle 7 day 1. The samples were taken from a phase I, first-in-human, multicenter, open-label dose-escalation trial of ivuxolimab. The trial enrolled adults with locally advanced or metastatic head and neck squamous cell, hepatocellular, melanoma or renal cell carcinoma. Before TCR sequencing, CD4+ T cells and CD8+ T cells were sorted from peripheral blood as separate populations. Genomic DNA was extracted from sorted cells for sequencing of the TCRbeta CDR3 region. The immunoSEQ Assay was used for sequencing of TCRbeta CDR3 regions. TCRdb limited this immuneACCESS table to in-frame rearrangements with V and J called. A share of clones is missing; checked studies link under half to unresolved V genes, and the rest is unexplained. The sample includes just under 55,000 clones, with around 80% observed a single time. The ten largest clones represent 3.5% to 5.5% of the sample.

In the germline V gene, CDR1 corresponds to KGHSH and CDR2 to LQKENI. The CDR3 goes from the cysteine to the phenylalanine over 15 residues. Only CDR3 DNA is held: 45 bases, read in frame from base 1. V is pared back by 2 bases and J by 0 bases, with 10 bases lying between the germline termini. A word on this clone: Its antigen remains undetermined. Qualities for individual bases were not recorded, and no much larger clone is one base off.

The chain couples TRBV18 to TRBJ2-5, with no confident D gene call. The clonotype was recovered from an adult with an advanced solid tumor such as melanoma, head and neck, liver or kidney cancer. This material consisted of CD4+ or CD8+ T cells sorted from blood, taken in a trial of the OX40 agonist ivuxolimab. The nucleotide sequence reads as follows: TGTGCCAGCTCACCAAAGGGTTTGTACCAAGAGACCCAGTACTTC. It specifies CASSPKGLYQETQYF.